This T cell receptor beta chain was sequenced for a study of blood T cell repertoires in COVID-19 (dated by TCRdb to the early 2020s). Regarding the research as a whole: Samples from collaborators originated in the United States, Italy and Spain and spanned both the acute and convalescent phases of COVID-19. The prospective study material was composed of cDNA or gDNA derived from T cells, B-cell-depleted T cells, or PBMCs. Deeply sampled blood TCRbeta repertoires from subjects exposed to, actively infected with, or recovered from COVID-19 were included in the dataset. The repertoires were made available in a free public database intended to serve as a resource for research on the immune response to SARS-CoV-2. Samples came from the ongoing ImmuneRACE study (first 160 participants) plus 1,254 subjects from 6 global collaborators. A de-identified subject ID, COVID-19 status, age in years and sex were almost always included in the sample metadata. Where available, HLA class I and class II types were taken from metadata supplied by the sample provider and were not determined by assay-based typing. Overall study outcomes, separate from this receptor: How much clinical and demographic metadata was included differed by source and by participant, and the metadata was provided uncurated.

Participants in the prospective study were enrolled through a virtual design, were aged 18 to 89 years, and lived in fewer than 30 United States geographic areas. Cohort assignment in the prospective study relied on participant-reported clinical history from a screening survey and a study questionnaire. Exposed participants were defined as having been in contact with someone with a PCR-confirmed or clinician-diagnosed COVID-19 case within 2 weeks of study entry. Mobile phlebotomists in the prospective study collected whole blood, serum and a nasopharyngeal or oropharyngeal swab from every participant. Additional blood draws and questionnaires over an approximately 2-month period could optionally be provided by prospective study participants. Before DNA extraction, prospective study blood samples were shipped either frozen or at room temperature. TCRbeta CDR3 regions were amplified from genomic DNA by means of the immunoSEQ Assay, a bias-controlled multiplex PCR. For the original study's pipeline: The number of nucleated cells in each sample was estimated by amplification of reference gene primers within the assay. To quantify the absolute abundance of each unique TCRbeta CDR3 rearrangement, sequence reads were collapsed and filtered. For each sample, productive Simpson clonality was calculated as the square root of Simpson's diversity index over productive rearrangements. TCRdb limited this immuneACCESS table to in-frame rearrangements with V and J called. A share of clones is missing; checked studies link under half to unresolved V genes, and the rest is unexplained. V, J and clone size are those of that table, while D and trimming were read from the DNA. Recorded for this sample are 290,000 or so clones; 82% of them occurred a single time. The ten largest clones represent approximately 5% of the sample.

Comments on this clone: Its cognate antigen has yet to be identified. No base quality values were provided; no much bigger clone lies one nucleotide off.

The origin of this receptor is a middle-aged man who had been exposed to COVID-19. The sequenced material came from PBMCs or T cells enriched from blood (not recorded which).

The DNA is as follows: TGTGCCAGCAGCTCGGGACTAGCAGTTTTCGAGCAGTACTTC. Its protein product is CASSSGLAVFEQYF. The rearrangement combines TRBV7-2 with TRBJ2-7, and TRBD2 aligns with 9 junction nucleotides. For CDR1 and CDR2, the germline V gene lists SGHTA and FQGNSA. Germline trimming amounts to 4 bases on V and 6 bases on J, with 7 as the count of junction bases outside the gene matches. Inclusive of the bounding cysteine and phenylalanine, the CDR3 is 14 residues long. Kept here is only the CDR3 DNA, which spans 42 bases and is read in frame from base 1.